Listed below are T cell receptor beta chains from one sample, sequenced in a study of blood T cell repertoires in COVID-19. TCRdb keeps only in-frame clones here, not all; method: immunoSEQ multiplex PCR. Here the sample spans a few hundred thousand clones, roughly 90% being singletons. The source material was peripheral blood. These receptors came from a man aged 30 to 39 with acute or convalescent COVID-19. CDR3s include the opening cysteine and the closing phenylalanine or tryptophan. D genes are given only for firm matches.

V	J	D	CDR3
TRBV7-3	TRBJ2-7	TRBD2	CASSPAGGSGQYF
TRBV5-1	TRBJ1-1	-	CASSPQQNTEAFF
TRBV19	TRBJ1-1	TRBD1	CASSDREGYTEAFF
TRBV28	TRBJ1-5	-	CASSLDKISPEPQHF
TRBV6-5	TRBJ1-1	-	CASSYGGQNTEAFF
TRBV20-1	TRBJ2-7	-	CSASGDTYEQYF
TRBV5-4	TRBJ1-3	TRBD1	CASSRTGTGSGNTIYF
TRBV18	TRBJ2-1	TRBD1	CASSPRQGANEQFF
TRBV27	TRBJ2-5	-	CASSRRQAQETQYF
TRBV7-7	TRBJ2-2	-	CASGQINGELFF
TRBV7-3	TRBJ2-2	-	CASSRKGGIDTGELFF
TRBV28	TRBJ2-1	-	CASSSLSYNEQFF
TRBV4-2	TRBJ2-1	-	CASSQEEGWQFF
TRBV6-6	TRBJ2-1	TRBD2	CASSYSGREQFF
TRBV20-1	TRBJ1-1	-	CSARGSQAFF
TRBV27	TRBJ2-1	TRBD2	CASSLFSGSSYEQFF
TRBV25-1	TRBJ2-3	-	CASSDTVTDTQYF
TRBV4-1	TRBJ2-7	TRBD1	CASSQAPGQGDEQYF
TRBV28	TRBJ1-3	TRBD1	CASRGIGTASGNTIYF
TRBV28	TRBJ2-3	TRBD2	CASSLTSGGADTQYF
TRBV28	TRBJ1-1	-	CAGSGQPNTEAFF
TRBV7-9	TRBJ1-5	-	CASSLEVLQGRGQPQHF
TRBV7-2	TRBJ1-2	-	CASSPGGGRGGYTF
TRBV28	TRBJ2-7	TRBD1	CASRKTGYSYEQYF
TRBV14	TRBJ2-5	TRBD2	CASSTLAALETQYF
TRBV10-3	TRBJ2-1	TRBD1	CAISVGQGANEQFF
TRBV6-6	TRBJ1-6	-	CASSYPDSPLHF